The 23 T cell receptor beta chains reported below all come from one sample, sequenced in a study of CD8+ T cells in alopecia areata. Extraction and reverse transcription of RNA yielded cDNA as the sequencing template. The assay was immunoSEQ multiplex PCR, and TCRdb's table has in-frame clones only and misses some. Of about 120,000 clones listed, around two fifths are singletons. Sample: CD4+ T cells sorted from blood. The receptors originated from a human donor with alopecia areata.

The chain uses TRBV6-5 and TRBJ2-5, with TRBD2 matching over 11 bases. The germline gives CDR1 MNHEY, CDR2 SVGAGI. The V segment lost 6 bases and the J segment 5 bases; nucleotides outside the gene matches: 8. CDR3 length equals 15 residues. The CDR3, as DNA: TGTGCCAGCAGGGATAGCGGGGGGGCCCAGGAGACCCAGTACTTC. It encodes CASRDSGGAQETQYF.

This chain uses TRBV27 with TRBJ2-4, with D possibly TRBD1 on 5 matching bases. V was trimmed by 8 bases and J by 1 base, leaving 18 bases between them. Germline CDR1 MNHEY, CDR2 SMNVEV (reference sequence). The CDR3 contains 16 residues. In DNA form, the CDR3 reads TGTGCCAGCGGATCCTTTGGCAGGGCTGCCAAAAACATTCAGTACTTC. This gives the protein CASGSFGRAAKNIQYF.

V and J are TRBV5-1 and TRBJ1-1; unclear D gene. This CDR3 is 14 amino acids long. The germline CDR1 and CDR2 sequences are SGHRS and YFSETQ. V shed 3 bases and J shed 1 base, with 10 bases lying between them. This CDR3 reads CASSSGDGNTEAFF. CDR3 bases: TGCGCCAGCAGCTCGGGCGACGGGAACACTGAAGCTTTCTTT.

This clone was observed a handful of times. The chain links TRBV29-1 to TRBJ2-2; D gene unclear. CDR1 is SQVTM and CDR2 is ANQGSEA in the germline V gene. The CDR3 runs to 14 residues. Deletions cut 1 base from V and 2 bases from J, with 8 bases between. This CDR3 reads CSVEGQVNTGELFF. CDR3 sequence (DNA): TGCAGCGTTGAAGGGCAGGTTAACACCGGGGAGCTGTTTTTT.

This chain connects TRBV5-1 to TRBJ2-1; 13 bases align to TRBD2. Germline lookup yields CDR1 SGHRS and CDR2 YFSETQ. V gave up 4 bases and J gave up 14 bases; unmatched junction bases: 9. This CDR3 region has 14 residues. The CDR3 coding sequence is TGCGCCAGCAGCCCCGGACTAGCGGGAGAAGTGGAGTTCTTC. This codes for CASSPGLAGEVEFF.

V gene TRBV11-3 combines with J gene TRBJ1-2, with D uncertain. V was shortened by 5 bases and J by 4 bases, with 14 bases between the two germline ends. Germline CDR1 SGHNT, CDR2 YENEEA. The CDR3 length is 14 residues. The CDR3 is CASSQVGSGYGYTF. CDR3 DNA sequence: TGTGCCAGCAGCCAGGTTGGGTCCGGCTATGGCTACACCTTC.

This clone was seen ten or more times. CDR3 DNA: TGTGCCAGTAGTATGGAGAGGGACAGGAGAACTGAAGCTTTCTTT. It codes for CASSMERDRRTEAFF. This chain joins TRBV19 and TRBJ1-1; 8 bases fit TRBD1. This CDR3 is 15 amino acids long. The trim removed 3 bases at V and 5 bases at J, leaving 8 bases unmatched. Germline values: CDR1 LNHDA, CDR2 SQIVND (reference sequence).

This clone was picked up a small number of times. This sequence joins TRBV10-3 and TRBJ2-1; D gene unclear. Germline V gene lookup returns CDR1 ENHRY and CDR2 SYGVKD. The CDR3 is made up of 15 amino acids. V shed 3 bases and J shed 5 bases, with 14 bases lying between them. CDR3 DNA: TGTGCCATCAGTGAACCGAACAAGCCCCACAATGAGCAGTTCTTC. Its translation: CAISEPNKPHNEQFF.

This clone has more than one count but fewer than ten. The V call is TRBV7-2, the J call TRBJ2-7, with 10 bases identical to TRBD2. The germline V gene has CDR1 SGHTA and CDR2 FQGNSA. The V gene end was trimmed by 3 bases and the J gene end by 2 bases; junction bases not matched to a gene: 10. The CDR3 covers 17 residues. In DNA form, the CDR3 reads TGTGCCAGCAGCTTCTCTCTCAGCGGGGGGGCCCCCTACGAGCAGTACTTC. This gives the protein CASSFSLSGGAPYEQYF. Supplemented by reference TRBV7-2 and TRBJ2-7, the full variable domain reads GAGVSQSPSNKVTEKGKDVELRCDPISGHTALYWYRQSLGQGLEFLIYFQGNSAPDKSGLPSDRFSAERTGGSVSTLTIQRTQQEDSAVYLCASSFSLSGGAPYEQYFGPGTRLTVT.

The CDR3 region is CASSPPSGSGTGELFF. CDR3 DNA sequence: TGTGCCAGCAGTCCTCCTAGCGGGAGTGGTACCGGGGAGCTGTTTTTT. The chain combines TRBV28 with TRBJ2-2; 10 bases align to TRBD2. This CDR3 has 16 amino acids. J was trimmed by 5 bases and V by 5 bases; bases with no gene match: 8. CDR1 MDHEN and CDR2 SYDVKM come from the germline V gene.

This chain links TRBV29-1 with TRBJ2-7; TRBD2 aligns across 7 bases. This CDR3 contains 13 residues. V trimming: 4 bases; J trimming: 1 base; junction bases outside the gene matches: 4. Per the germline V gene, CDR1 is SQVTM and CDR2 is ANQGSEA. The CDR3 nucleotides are TGCAGCGTTGGTAGCGGGCCTTCCTACGAGCAGTACTTC. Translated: CSVGSGPSYEQYF.

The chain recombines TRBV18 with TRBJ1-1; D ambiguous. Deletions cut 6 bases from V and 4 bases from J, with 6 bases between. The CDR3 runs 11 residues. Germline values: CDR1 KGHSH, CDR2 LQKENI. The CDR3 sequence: CASSPSTEAFF. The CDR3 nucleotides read TGTGCCAGCTCGCCTAGCACTGAAGCTTTCTTT.

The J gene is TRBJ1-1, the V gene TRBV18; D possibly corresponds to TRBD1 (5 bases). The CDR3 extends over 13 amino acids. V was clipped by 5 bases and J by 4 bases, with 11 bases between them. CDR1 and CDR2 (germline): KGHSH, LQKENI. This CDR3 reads CASSLSGTTEAFF. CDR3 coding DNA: TGTGCCAGCTCATTATCAGGGACCACTGAAGCTTTCTTT.

CDR3 loop: CASSSGQGYRYEQYF. DNA of the CDR3: TGCGCCAGCAGCAGTGGACAGGGGTACCGCTACGAGCAGTACTTC. The rearrangement links TRBV4-3 to TRBJ2-7; 9 bases are shared with TRBD1. Germline V gene sequence: CDR1 LGHNA, CDR2 YSLEER. J was trimmed by 3 bases and V by 5 bases; bases with no gene match: 8. This CDR3 has 15 residues.

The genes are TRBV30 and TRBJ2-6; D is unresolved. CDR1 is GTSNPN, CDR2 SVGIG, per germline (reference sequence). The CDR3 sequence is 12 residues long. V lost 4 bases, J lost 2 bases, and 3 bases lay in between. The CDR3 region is CAWKAGANVLTF. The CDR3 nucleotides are TGTGCCTGGAAGGCTGGGGCCAACGTCCTGACTTTC.

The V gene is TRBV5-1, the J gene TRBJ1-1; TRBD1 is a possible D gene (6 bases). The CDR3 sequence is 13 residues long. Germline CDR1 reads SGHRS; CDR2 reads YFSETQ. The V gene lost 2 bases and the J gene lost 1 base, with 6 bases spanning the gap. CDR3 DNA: TGCGCCAGCAGCTTCAGGGGGAACACTGAAGCTTTCTTT. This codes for CASSFRGNTEAFF.

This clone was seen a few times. The CDR3 DNA is TGCAGCGTTGAAATGAGCCAATTCGGGACCCAGTACTTC. Translating it yields CSVEMSQFGTQYF. The rearrangement links TRBV29-1 to TRBJ2-5; D remains unclear. Trimming removed 2 bases from V and 7 bases from J, with 14 bases in between. The CDR3 contains 13 residues. Germline CDR1 and CDR2: SQVTM and ANQGSEA.

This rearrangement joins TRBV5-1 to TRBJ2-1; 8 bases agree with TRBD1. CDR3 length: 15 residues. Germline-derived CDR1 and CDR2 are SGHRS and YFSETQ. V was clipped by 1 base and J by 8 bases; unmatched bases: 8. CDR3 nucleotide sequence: TGCGCCAGCAGCTTGACAGGGGGAGATTCCCATGAGCAGTTCTTC. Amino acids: CASSLTGGDSHEQFF. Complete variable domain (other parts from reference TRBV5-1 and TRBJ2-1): KAGVTQTPRYLIKTRGQQVTLSCSPISGHRSVSWYQQTPGQGLQFLFEYFSETQRNKGNFPGRFSGRQFSNSRSEMNVSTLELGDSALYLCASSLTGGDSHEQFFGPGTRLTVL.

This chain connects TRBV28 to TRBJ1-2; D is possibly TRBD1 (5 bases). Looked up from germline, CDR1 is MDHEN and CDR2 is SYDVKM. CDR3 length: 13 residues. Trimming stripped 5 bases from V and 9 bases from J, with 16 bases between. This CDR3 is CASSRGATISYTF. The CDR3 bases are TGTGCCAGCAGTCGAGGGGCTACGATTAGCTACACCTTC.

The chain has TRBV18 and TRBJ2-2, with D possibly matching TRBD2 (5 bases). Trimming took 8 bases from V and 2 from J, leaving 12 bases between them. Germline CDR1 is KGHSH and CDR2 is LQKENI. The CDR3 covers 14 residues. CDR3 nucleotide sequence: TGTGCCAGCGCACTGGGGAGAAACACCGGGGAGCTGTTTTTT. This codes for CASALGRNTGELFF.

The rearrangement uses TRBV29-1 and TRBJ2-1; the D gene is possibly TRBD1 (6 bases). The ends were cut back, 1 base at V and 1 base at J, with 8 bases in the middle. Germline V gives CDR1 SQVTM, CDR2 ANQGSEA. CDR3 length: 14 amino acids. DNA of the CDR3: TGCAGCGTTGAAGTCAGGGGATCCTACAATGAGCAGTTCTTC. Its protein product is CSVEVRGSYNEQFF.

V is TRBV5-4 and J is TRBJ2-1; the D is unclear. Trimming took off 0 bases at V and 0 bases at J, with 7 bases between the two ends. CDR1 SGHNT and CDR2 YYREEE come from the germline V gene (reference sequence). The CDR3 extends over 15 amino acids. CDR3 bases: TGTGCCAGCAGCTTGGCCGTCAGCTCCTACAATGAGCAGTTCTTC. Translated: CASSLAVSSYNEQFF.

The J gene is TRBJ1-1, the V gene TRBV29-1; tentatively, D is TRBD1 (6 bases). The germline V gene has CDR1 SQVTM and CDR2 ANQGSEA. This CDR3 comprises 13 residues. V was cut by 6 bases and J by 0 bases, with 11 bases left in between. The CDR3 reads CSVFRGLNTEAFF. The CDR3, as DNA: TGCAGCGTGTTCAGGGGTCTGAACACTGAAGCTTTCTTT.